The entry below gives a single T cell receptor (beta chain) sequence along with its context. This receptor's antigen is unknown. No much larger clonotype is one base removed from it; base qualities were not supplied. The data were taken from a study of long-term antiretroviral therapy in people with HIV (dated by TCRdb to the early 2020s). Broadly, across the study: The earliest samples were collected approximately a decade before the 2015 WHO recommendation for immediate ART, a period when ART was typically delayed until CD4 counts fell. A retrospective serial study tested whether ART initiation and durable HIV suppression were associated with changes in peripheral blood TRB repertoire composition and diversity. About 40% of the 30 participants with HIV were female. No cross-contamination during QIAcube processing was shown when test extractions of a monoclonal T-cell line were performed alongside about 30 polyclonal samples. The cohort contributed about 190 cryopreserved PBMC samples from 30 adults with confirmed HIV infection, collected serially over a mean of about six years (range 1-12). The paper's findings and limits, for the study overall: Limited PBMC availability meant only the TCR beta chain was sequenced, without alpha chain pairing. HIV repertoires had narrower CDR3 length ranges than controls, and the network structure suggested an antigen-experienced repertoire that shifted only slightly toward naive after ART. A significant increase in TRB diversity was found to be associated with ART initiation, although TRB diversity was observed to remain significantly below that of transplant donor controls even after long-term ART. Inferences about post-ART repertoire changes are limited because no data were available on ART adherence, viral resistance or therapy changes. The repertoire was dominated across all time points by expanded TRB clones identified before ART initiation, although this dominance was seen to fluctuate and to decrease in many PLHIV after ART. The samples span the years 2004 to 2017, and the ART regimens used at that time may not be as effective as current regimens. Because cell numbers in pre-ART samples were limited, unsorted PBMC were profiled instead of sorted CD4+ and CD8+ T cells.

Inclusion was restricted to participants for whom at least one PBMC sample before ART initiation and at least two post-ART samples were available. Every participant with HIV received treatment in the United States of America. Before DNA extraction, cryopreserved samples of about 1-11 million PBMC were thawed and then washed. At the time of the earliest PBMC sample, participants with HIV were aged between about 20 and 54 years. Each participant contributed PBMC samples from 1-4 timepoints before ART initiation and 2-8 timepoints after ART initiation, with a median of 7 samples. For every participant, serial HIV viral load, CD4+ T-cell count, ART history and demographic data were obtained. A Qiagen kit on a QIAcube was used to extract genomic DNA from unsorted PBMC, with samples processed in batches of 12. The immunoSEQ hsTCRB v3.0 assay was used at survey level resolution for TRB variable region sequencing. TRB sequencing targeted a depth of 40,000-50,000 T-cell genomes per sample. TRB libraries were pooled and sequenced on an Illumina MiSeq using a v3 150-cycle kit. As for the original processing: Analysis of repertoires was carried out in R inside a reproducible Nextflow workflow spanning QC, data transformation and analysis. Custom analyses were implemented in LymphoSeq2, an R package for AIRR-Seq data exploration. A handful of samples that produced fewer than 5000 total TRB sequences were removed, so approximately 190 HIV repertoires were analyzed. Among the approximately 180 HIV repertoires that were kept, some 61 were collected before ART initiation and more than 120 were collected after ART initiation. Repertoires were downsampled to 5000 TRB nucleotide sequences, with summary statistics averaged over 100 downsampling iterations. Only TRB sequences with CDR3 regions of at least seven amino acids were retained for analysis. Two measures captured diversity: a Shannon entropy-derived clonality score and the Gini coefficient. In repertoire networks, the top 5000 CDR3 amino acid sequences were linked whenever an edit distance of one separated two sequences. For TRB CDR3 amino acid sequences, GLIPH2 was used to predict antigen specificity groups and MHC restriction. To flag known associations with CMV, EBV, HIV or tissue antigens, CDR3 amino acid sequences were compared against VDJdb and McPAS-TCR. Pre-ART, post-ART and control groups were compared with Wilcoxon signed-rank tests and Holm-Bonferroni correction. The table was pulled from immuneACCESS by TCRdb, which kept in-frame rearrangements only. Such tables lose some clones; where checked, under half of the loss comes from unresolved V genes, and the rest has no known cause. Clonal size and the V and J genes are those of that table, whereas D and trimming came from the DNA. For this sample the table gives tens of thousands of clones, of which around 93% were detected only once. Together, the top ten hold about 2.5% of the sample.

Per the germline V gene, SGHRS is the CDR1 and YFSETQ is the CDR2. Trimming at the junction amounts to 0 bases on V and 7 bases on J, and the germline ends lie 7 bases apart. The cysteine opens and the phenylalanine closes a CDR3 of 13 amino acids. The read is trimmed to its CDR3 DNA, 39 bases read in frame from base 1. The receptor comes from a man over 45 with HIV. The rearrangement combines TRBV5-1 with TRBJ2-2; no D segment can be confidently identified. Sequenced material: unsorted PBMCs, taken 7.4 years after starting antiretroviral therapy. The CDR3 protein is CASSLDGVGELFF. The nucleotides read TGCGCCAGCAGCTTGGATGGGGTCGGGGAGCTGTTTTTT.